The rows below give T cell receptor beta chains drawn from one sample of a study of early stage breast cancer tumors. Profiled with immunoSEQ multiplex PCR; TCRdb holds only in-frame clones, not every one. The table includes tens of thousands of clones, roughly four fifths detected once. The sequencing sample was made of blood. The source of these receptors is a person in their fifties with breast cancer. CDR3s leave out the opening cysteine and the closing phenylalanine or tryptophan.

v_gene	j_gene	len	CDR3aa
TRBV2	TRBJ2-7	12	ASSEARGRNEQY
TRBV5-4	TRBJ2-6	13	ASTSPPSGANVLT
TRBV5-4	TRBJ2-5	15	ASRPGLAGVGEETQY
TRBV19	TRBJ1-4	13	ASSPAGRRLEKLF
TRBV6-6	TRBJ1-3	12	ASSYPEGGNTIY
TRBV14	TRBJ2-1	14	ASSQPKRGGWNEQF
TRBV5-1	TRBJ1-1	12	ASSRIAGNTEAF
TRBV4-1	TRBJ1-5	14	ASSHLRGTRNQPQH
TRBV7-9	TRBJ1-4	12	ASSLDGTNEKLF
TRBV15	TRBJ2-7	13	ATSRDLGIGPEQY
TRBV28	TRBJ2-7	13	ASSLNRGPIYEQY
TRBV5-1	TRBJ2-2	12	ASSLGLALGELF
TRBV28	TRBJ2-5	12	ASSSVMRGETQY
TRBV30	TRBJ2-1	11	AWSTGGLNEQF
TRBV4-3	TRBJ1-5	13	ASSQDGGSNQPQH
TRBV6-6	TRBJ1-5	14	ASSYSGGNSNQPQH
TRBV30	TRBJ2-7	9	AWRGRGVQY